This paragraph reports one T cell receptor beta chain. The antigen is unknown. The data are from a study of cytomegalovirus exposure and HLA in healthy donors. Study-wide findings and caveats: Many donors carried some public TCRs, although rarity characterized most TCR sequences. Altogether, more than 150 TCR beta chains were recorded as cytomegalovirus-associated.

Profiled with immunoSEQ multiplex PCR; TCRdb holds only in-frame clones, not every one. The sample shows under 200,000 clones, 90% to 97% of them seen only once. The V segment lost 6 bases and the J segment 1 base; nucleotides outside the gene matches: 7. This CDR3 is 16 amino acids long. From germline, CDR1 is SGHVS and CDR2 FNYEAQ. The study drew the donors from its approximately 110-subject validation cohort, separate from the roughly 700-subject first cohort. The origin of this receptor is a woman aged 18-29 years in good health and CMV-seronegative. Material for sequencing was PBMCs. The V and J genes are TRBV7-6 and TRBJ2-2; TRBD1 matches 8 bases. The DNA of the CDR3 is TGTGCCAGCAGTGGCAGGGGGCTCTTGAACACCGGGGAGCTGTTTTTT. This codes for CASSGRGLLNTGELFF.